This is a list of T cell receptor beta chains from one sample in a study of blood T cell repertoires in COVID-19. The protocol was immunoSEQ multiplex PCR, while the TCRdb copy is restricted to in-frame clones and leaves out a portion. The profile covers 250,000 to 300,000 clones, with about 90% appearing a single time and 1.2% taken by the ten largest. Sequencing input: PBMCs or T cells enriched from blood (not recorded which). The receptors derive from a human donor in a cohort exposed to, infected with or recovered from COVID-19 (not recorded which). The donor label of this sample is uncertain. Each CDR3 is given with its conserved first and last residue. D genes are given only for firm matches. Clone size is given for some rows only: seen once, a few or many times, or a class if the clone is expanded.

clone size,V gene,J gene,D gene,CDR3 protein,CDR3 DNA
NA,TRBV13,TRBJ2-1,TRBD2,CASSLGALGGGVDNEQFF,TGTGCCAGCAGCTTAGGCGCCTTGGGCGGGGGGGTGGACAATGAGCAGTTCTTC
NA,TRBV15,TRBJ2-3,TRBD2,CATSRQEGLDLSTDTQYF,TGTGCCACCAGCAGGCAGGAGGGACTAGACCTAAGCACAGATACGCAGTATTTT
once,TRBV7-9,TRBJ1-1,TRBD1,CASSLMDRETFF,TGTGCCAGCAGCTTGATGGACAGGGAAACTTTCTTT
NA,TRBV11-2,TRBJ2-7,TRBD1,CASSLGQGGYEQYF,TGTGCCAGCAGCTTAGGACAGGGGGGATACGAGCAGTACTTC
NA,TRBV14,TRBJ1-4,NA,CASSQGETQGTNEKLFF,TGTGCCAGCAGCCAAGGCGAAACACAGGGCACTAATGAAAAACTGTTTTTT
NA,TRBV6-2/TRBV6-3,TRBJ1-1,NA,CASSYWRKGAEAFF,TGTGCCAGCAGTTATTGGCGGAAGGGGGCTGAAGCTTTCTTT
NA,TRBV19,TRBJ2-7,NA,CASSAGYNEQYF,TGTGCCAGCTCGGCAGGGTATAACGAGCAGTACTTC
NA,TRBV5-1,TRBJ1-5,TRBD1,CASSPTGDPNQPQHF,TGCGCCAGCAGCCCAACAGGGGACCCAAATCAGCCCCAGCATTTT
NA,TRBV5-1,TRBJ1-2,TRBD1,CASSPDRGIYGYTF,TGCGCCAGCAGCCCGGACAGGGGTATCTATGGCTACACCTTC
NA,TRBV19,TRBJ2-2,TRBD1,CASSGTGGRSGELFF,TGTGCCAGTAGTGGGACAGGGGGCCGCAGCGGGGAGCTGTTTTTT
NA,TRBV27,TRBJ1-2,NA,CASSSGADDGYTF,TGTGCCAGCTCCTCAGGGGCGGACGATGGCTACACCTTC
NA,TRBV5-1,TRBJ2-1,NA,CASYQGSSSYNEQFF,TGCGCCAGCTACCAGGGGTCCAGCTCCTACAATGAGCAGTTCTTC
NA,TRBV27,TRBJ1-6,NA,CASSMGLRPLHF,TGTGCCAGCAGCATGGGGCTACGACCCCTCCACTTT